This T cell receptor beta chain came from a study of T-cell memory formation after mild COVID-19. Study context: TCR clusters largely stayed donor specific.

Study-wide findings and caveats: For contracting clones, CD4+ ones sat mainly in CM and EM, CD8+ in EMRA. CD4+ bias marked clones expanding day 15 to 37, unlike balanced contracting clones.

TCRdb re-analysed the 5' RACE reads in MiXCR, keeping a single row per CDR3 protein. The sample consists of 50,000 or so distinct CDR3 sequences, approximately 30% of them appearing once. Germline lookup yields CDR1 MNHEY and CDR2 SVGAGI. V lost 6 bases and J 0 bases, leaving 12 bases between the germline ends. The CDR3 is made up of 14 amino acids. This clonotype has more than one count but fewer than ten. What it binds is unknown. The chain couples TRBV6-5 to TRBJ2-7; the D is unclear. The sequenced sample consisted of PBMCs or a T cell subset sorted from them (not recorded which). This receptor was identified in a man between 18 and 35 years old who had mild COVID-19 (a few samples of this study predate the infection). Cell type and time point are not known. CDR3 loop: CASRLRFSSYEQYF. The CDR3, as DNA: TGTGCCAGCAGGTTGCGTTTTAGCTCCTACGAGCAGTACTTC.